The 5 T cell receptor beta chains in this list originate from one sample, sequenced in a study of shared clonotypes between healthy human individuals. Libraries were prepared by immunoSEQ multiplex PCR; TCRdb keeps only in-frame clonotypes and omits some of them. The table includes about half a million clones, about 78% detected once. The sequenced sample consisted of PBMCs. These receptor sequences come from a middle-aged woman in good health. Some clones in this sample may be carry-over from other donors' samples.

This clone was seen repeatedly, ten times or more. The sample carries other DNA sequences with the same CDR3. The chain is built from TRBV10-2 and TRBJ1-5, with D perhaps matching TRBD1 (6 bases). The CDR3 length is 15 residues. V lost 2 bases and J 2 bases, leaving 10 bases between the germline ends. Germline V gene data show CDR1 as WSHSY and CDR2 as SAAADI. The CDR3, as DNA: TGCGCCAGCAGTGAGGACAGGACCCGCAATCAGCCCCAGCATTTT. Protein sequence: CASSEDRTRNQPQHF.

As DNA, the CDR3 is TGTGCCAGCAGTTTCCCGCCCCTCGGGACAGCCAGCCAGGGGACCCAGTACTTC. This translates into CASSFPPLGTASQGTQYF. J is TRBJ2-5 and V is TRBV28; 7 bases fit TRBD1. V was pared by 3 bases and J by 7 bases, with 20 bases of the junction left unmatched. The length of the CDR3 is 18 residues. Germline loops: CDR1 MDHEN, CDR2 SYDVKM. The variable domain in full, with the rest retrieved from reference TRBV28 and TRBJ2-5, is DVKVTQSSRYLVKRTGEKVFLECVQDMDHENMFWYRQDPGLGLRLIYFSYDVKMKEKGDIPEGYSVSREKKERFSLILESASTNQTSMYLCASSFPPLGTASQGTQYFGPGTRLLVL.

This clone came up a few times. V gene TRBV28 combines with J gene TRBJ2-1; 8 nucleotides match TRBD2. V was pared by 7 bases and J by 2 bases, with 7 bases of the junction left unmatched. The CDR3 has 15 amino acids. Germline V lookup: CDR1 MDHEN, CDR2 SYDVKM. The CDR3 coding sequence is TGTGCCAGCAAGGATCGCGGGAGGACCTACAATGAGCAGTTCTTC. This sequence encodes CASKDRGRTYNEQFF. Full variable domain (remainder filled in from reference TRBV28 and TRBJ2-1): DVKVTQSSRYLVKRTGEKVFLECVQDMDHENMFWYRQDPGLGLRLIYFSYDVKMKEKGDIPEGYSVSREKKERFSLILESASTNQTSMYLCASKDRGRTYNEQFFGPGTRLTVL.

The chain uses TRBV5-6 and TRBJ2-1; 8 bases match TRBD1. J lost 2 bases, V lost 1 base, and 5 bases had no gene match. This CDR3 spans 16 amino acids. CDR1 and CDR2 from the germline V gene are SGHDT and YYEEEE. CDR3 in amino acids: CASSLPGGLTYNEQFF. CDR3 coding DNA: TGTGCCAGCAGCTTGCCAGGGGGCTTGACCTACAATGAGCAGTTCTTC.

V usage is TRBV5-1 and J usage is TRBJ2-7; 9 nucleotides agree with TRBD1. The V gene end was trimmed by 0 bases and the J gene end by 4 bases; junction bases not matched to a gene: 5. The CDR3 runs 15 residues. Germline assignment: CDR1 SGHRS and CDR2 YFSETQ. The CDR3 nucleotides read TGCGCCAGCAGCTTGGCAACCGGGACAGGGTACGAGCAGTACTTC. Residues: CASSLATGTGYEQYF.